The 23 T cell receptor beta chains below all came from one sample that was sequenced in a study of cytomegalovirus exposure and HLA in healthy donors. Both 60 Vbeta primers and 13 Jbeta primers went into the PCR. Clones were read by immunoSEQ multiplex PCR, and TCRdb kept only the in-frame ones, dropping some. This sample has more than 90,000 clones; 55% to 75% occur once, and the top ten carry 8.7%. What was sequenced was PBMCs. The source is a man aged 30 to 45 in good health and CMV-seropositive.

The chain carries TRBV2 and TRBJ1-1; the match to TRBD1 covers 7 bases. The CDR3 is made up of 18 amino acids. CDR1 and CDR2 (germline): SNHLY, FYNNEI. V was pared by 1 base and J by 0 bases, with 11 bases of the junction left unmatched. CDR3 amino acids: CASSEGKGALRMNTEAFF. In DNA form, the CDR3 reads TGTGCCAGCAGTGAAGGTAAGGGGGCGCTGAGGATGAACACTGAAGCTTTCTTT.

The chain carries TRBV2 and TRBJ1-2, with 8 bases lining up with TRBD1. Germline CDR1 reads SNHLY; CDR2 reads FYNNEI. The CDR3 is 18 amino acids. CDR3 nucleotides: TGTGCTAGTAGGACAGGGAGGCTAGAAGTACGGACTAACTATGGCTACACCTTC. Protein: CASRTGRLEVRTNYGYTF.

The chain employs TRBV29-1 and TRBJ2-5; TRBD1 agrees at 8 bases. This CDR3 is built from 14 residues. V lost 2 bases, J lost 4 bases, and 6 bases stayed unmatched. The germline gives CDR1 SQVTM, CDR2 ANQGSEA. The chain's CDR3 is CSVEPTGAGETQYF. CDR3 nucleotide sequence: TGCAGCGTTGAACCGACAGGGGCGGGAGAGACCCAGTACTTC.

V gene TRBV19 combines with J gene TRBJ1-5, with D unclear. This CDR3 is built from 14 residues. In germline, CDR1 is LNHDA, CDR2 SQIVND (reference sequence). V lost 8 bases to trimming and J lost 4 bases, with 15 bases between them. The CDR3 DNA sequence: TGTGCCAGTCAAAAGAGTTTGAGGAATCAGCCCCAGCATTTT. Protein product: CASQKSLRNQPQHF.

This chain links TRBV6-5 with TRBJ2-5; the match to TRBD2 covers 7 bases. Germline loops: CDR1 MNHEY, CDR2 SVGAGI. J gave up 14 bases and V 5 bases, and 14 bases lay outside the gene matches. CDR3 length: 13 residues. CDR3 sequence reads: CASSRERDVEQYF. In DNA form, the CDR3 reads TGTGCCAGCAGTCGTGAGCGGGACGTCGAACAATACTTC.

J is TRBJ1-5 and V is TRBV27, with a weak D call TRBD1 (6 bases). The germline V gene encodes CDR1 MNHEY and CDR2 SMNVEV (reference sequence). Trimming stripped 7 bases from V and 4 bases from J, with 17 bases between. CDR3 length equals 15 residues. The DNA of the CDR3 is TGTGCCAGCACTAATTTGACAGGACCTAATCAGCCCCAGCATTTT. Translation: CASTNLTGPNQPQHF.

V and J are TRBV4-1 and TRBJ2-3; possibly TRBD2 for D (5 bases). Trimming removed 0 bases from V and 8 bases from J, with 12 bases in between. The CDR3 is 14 residues long. In germline, CDR1 is MGHRA, CDR2 YSYEKL. The CDR3 loop reads CASSQDHAAGTQYF. In DNA form, the CDR3 reads TGCGCCAGCAGCCAAGATCACGCCGCGGGTACGCAGTATTTT.

The chain recombines TRBV5-4 with TRBJ2-2; 13 bases match TRBD2. The J segment lost 5 bases and the V segment lost 7 bases, leaving 11 bases of the junction unmatched. The CDR3 sequence is 17 residues long. In germline, CDR1 is SGHNT, CDR2 YYREEE (reference sequence). CDR3 DNA sequence: TGTGCCAGCTTCCGAGGACTAGCGGGAGTAGGGACCGGGGAGCTGTTTTTT. Translated: CASFRGLAGVGTGELFF. The whole variable domain, remainder taken from reference TRBV5-4 and TRBJ2-2, is ETGVTQSPTHLIKTRGQQVTLRCSSQSGHNTVSWYQQALGQGPQFIFQYYREEENGRGNFPPRFSGLQFPNYSSELNVNALELDDSALYLCASFRGLAGVGTGELFFGEGSRLTVL.

The chain has TRBV5-1 and TRBJ1-3; 7 bases map to TRBD1. CDR1 is SGHRS and CDR2 is YFSETQ in the germline V gene. With 0 bases clipped from V and 0 bases from J, the junction kept 3 bases outside the gene matches. The CDR3 runs 16 residues. The CDR3 reads CASSLGQGSSGNTIYF. In DNA, the CDR3 is TGCGCCAGCAGCTTGGGACAGGGCTCCTCTGGAAACACCATATATTTT.

The chain has TRBV7-9 and TRBJ2-1, with D tentatively TRBD2 (7 bases). Germline V CDR1 and CDR2: SEHNR, FQNEAQ (reference sequence). The CDR3 sequence is 13 residues long. Trimming removed 8 bases at V and 2 bases at J, with 10 bases between. CDR3 DNA sequence: TGTGCCAGCTTAGGGGGGGCCTACAATGAGCAGTTCTTC. Translating gives CASLGGAYNEQFF.

V and J are TRBV5-6 and TRBJ2-1; 8 bases fit TRBD2. Germline V gives CDR1 SGHDT, CDR2 YYEEEE. V was clipped by 9 bases and J by 0 bases; unmatched bases: 5. The CDR3 consists of 14 residues. The CDR3 sequence is CATRGGSSYNEQFF. DNA of the CDR3: TGTGCCACTCGCGGGGGGAGCTCCTACAATGAGCAGTTCTTC.

In its sample, this clone was seen once. V and J are TRBV5-1 and TRBJ2-2; a weak D match, TRBD1 (6 bases). This CDR3 has 15 amino acids. Germline-derived CDR1 and CDR2 are SGHRS and YFSETQ. The V end lost 3 bases, the J end lost 0 bases, and 9 bases lay between the germline ends. The CDR3 DNA reads TGCGCCAGCAGCTCCGGACAGACGAACACCGGGGAGCTGTTTTTT. Its translation is CASSSGQTNTGELFF.

This clone occurred a few times. Relative to the germline gene, one junction end is altered; a read error may explain this. This chain links TRBV7-7 with TRBJ2-2; perhaps TRBD1 as D (6 bases). The CDR3 contains 13 residues. Germline V CDR1 and CDR2: SSHAT, FNYEAQ (reference sequence). In DNA, the CDR3 is TGTGCTAGCAGCAGGGACATCCACCGGGAGCTGTTTTTT. Amino acids: CASSRDIHRELFF.

This clone has more than one count but fewer than ten. V gene TRBV5-1 combines with J gene TRBJ1-2, with TRBD1 matching 7 bases. The V and J ends lost 7 bases and 7 bases, in that order; junction bases with no gene match: 13. This CDR3 is 14 amino acids long. CDR1 SGHRS and CDR2 YFSETQ come from the germline V gene. As DNA, the CDR3 is TGCGCCAGCGACCCCGACAGGGTAGTTTCTGGCTACACCTTC. It specifies CASDPDRVVSGYTF.

The chain couples TRBV4-1 to TRBJ1-2, with no clear D. V lost 0 bases and J 4 bases, leaving 6 bases between the germline ends. The CDR3 contains 13 residues. The germline gives CDR1 MGHRA, CDR2 YSYEKL. The CDR3 reads CASSQDHSYGYTF. The CDR3, as DNA: TGCGCCAGCAGCCAAGATCACAGCTATGGCTACACCTTC.

This clone appeared a single time. The V gene is TRBV28, the J gene TRBJ1-1; maybe TRBD1 (5 bases). CDR3 size: 16 residues. With 6 bases removed from V and 0 bases from J, the gap between germline ends came to 17 bases. Germline V lookup: CDR1 MDHEN, CDR2 SYDVKM. The CDR3 loop is CASSPQRQIMNTEAFF. CDR3 in DNA: TGTGCCAGCAGCCCCCAGAGACAGATCATGAACACTGAAGCTTTCTTT.

The chain links TRBV7-9 to TRBJ2-5, with 8 nucleotides matching TRBD1. The CDR3 totals 14 residues. Germline V gives CDR1 SEHNR, CDR2 FQNEAQ (reference sequence). Unmatched junction bases numbered 6, after V lost 4 bases and J lost 5 bases. The CDR3 DNA follows: TGTGCCAGCAGCTGGAGTACAGGGGGTGAGACCCAGTACTTC. This translates into CASSWSTGGETQYF.

This chain joins TRBV7-6 and TRBJ1-5; TRBD1 matches 9 bases. CDR3 length equals 15 residues. The V and J ends lost 5 bases and 5 bases, in that order; junction bases with no gene match: 7. Germline V CDR1 and CDR2: SGHVS, FNYEAQ. The DNA of the CDR3 is TGTGCCAGCAGCCCCACCCGGGACAGGGATCAGCCCCAGCATTTT. It is translated as CASSPTRDRDQPQHF.

J is TRBJ2-2 and V is TRBV6-4, with a weak D call TRBD2 (6 bases). The CDR3 spans 16 residues. V was clipped by 0 bases and J by 0 bases, with 8 bases between them. CDR1 MRHNA and CDR2 SNTAGT come from the germline V gene. CDR3 residues: CASSDSAGPNTGELFF. CDR3 DNA: TGTGCCAGCAGTGACTCGGCGGGGCCGAACACCGGGGAGCTGTTTTTT.

This clone was picked up a small number of times. This chain links TRBV7-2 with TRBJ2-1; D may be TRBD2 (6 bases). CDR1 is SGHTA and CDR2 is FQGNSA in the germline V gene. The CDR3 has 15 residues. Trimming shortened V by 3 bases and J by 9 bases, and 18 bases separated the two germline ends. The CDR3 nucleotides read TGTGCCAGCAGCTTGACGCGTCTAGCGAAGGGTGAGCAGTTCTTC. It codes for CASSLTRLAKGEQFF.

The chain is built from TRBV9 and TRBJ2-3; 13 positions agree with TRBD2. V trimming: 3 bases; J trimming: 2 bases; junction bases outside the gene matches: 6. The germline V gene has CDR1 SGDLS and CDR2 YYNGEE. The CDR3 runs 17 residues. The CDR3 protein is CASSALGTSGTTDTQYF. Written as DNA, the CDR3 is TGTGCCAGCAGCGCACTTGGGACTAGCGGGACCACAGATACGCAGTATTTT.

In this sample, this clone turned up once. The rearrangement joins TRBV9 to TRBJ1-2; D possibly corresponds to TRBD1 (5 bases). CDR1 SGDLS and CDR2 YYNGEE come from the germline V gene. Between the trimmed V and J ends, which lost 0 bases and 8 bases, there was a span of 17 bases. The CDR3 totals 15 residues. Here the CDR3 reads CASSVAAGKPEGYTF. The CDR3 DNA follows: TGTGCCAGCAGCGTAGCGGCAGGGAAACCCGAGGGCTACACCTTC.

This chain joins TRBV29-1 and TRBJ1-2; D perhaps matches TRBD1 (6 bases). This CDR3 spans 12 amino acids. The germline V gene has CDR1 SQVTM and CDR2 ANQGSEA. The V end was cut by 6 bases, the J end by 6 bases, with 14 bases between. The CDR3: CSVTSGVHGYTF. CDR3 DNA sequence: TGCAGCGTAACCTCAGGGGTACATGGCTACACCTTC.